This T cell receptor (beta chain) is from a study of blood T cell repertoires in COVID-19. Study context: COVID-19 samples, acute and convalescent, were from the United States, Italy and Spain. Sources were T cells, B-cell-depleted T cells, or PBMCs; the material itself was cDNA or gDNA.

The V end was cut by 5 bases, the J end by 0 bases, with 4 bases between. CDR3 length equals 12 residues. CDR1 and CDR2 (germline): ENHRY, SYGVKD. Original processing methods: Cell counts per sample came from amplifying reference gene primers. The assay was immunoSEQ multiplex PCR, and TCRdb's table has in-frame clones only and misses some. For V, J and clone size, that table is used; D and trimming come from the DNA. Of 110,000 to 150,000 clones in the sample, approximately 85% were seen once. The chain is built from TRBV10-3 and TRBJ1-1; D is unclear. The sequenced sample consisted of peripheral blood. The sequence came from a man between 45 and 60 years old with acute or convalescent COVID-19. CDR3 sequence reads: CAISRVNTEAFF. The CDR3 region has the DNA TGTGCCATCAGTAGAGTGAACACTGAAGCTTTCTTT.